This is a list of T cell receptor beta chains from one sample in a study of breast tumors, draining lymph nodes, adjacent tissues. TCRdb reprocessed the multiplex PCR reads with MiXCR, giving one entry per CDR3 protein. The table includes approximately 170,000 distinct CDR3 sequences, 25% to 40% detected once. Sequencing was performed on axillary lymph node tissue. The source is a female donor with breast cancer. Some clones in this sample may be carry-over from other donors' samples. Both conserved end residues are part of each CDR3. D genes are given only for firm matches. Expanded clones are given a class, and other clones once, few, many or no size at all.

once,NA,TRBV18,TRBJ2-1,CASSAAKGNGQFF,TGTGCCAGCTCAGCGGCAAAGGGGAATGGGCAGTTCTTC
NA,NA,TRBV25-1,TRBJ2-7,CASSEGREQYF,TGTGCCAGCAGCGAGGGACGGGAGCAGTACTTC
NA,NA,TRBV2,TRBJ2-2,CASRRAANTGELFF,TGTGCCAGCAGGAGGGCAGCGAACACCGGGGAGCTGTTTTTT
many,NA,TRBV11-1,TRBJ2-2,CASSLAQGGELFF,TGTGCCAGCAGCTTAGCGCAGGGCGGGGAGCTGTTTTTT
many,NA,TRBV5-4,TRBJ2-2,CASSWDGPMGELFF,TGTGCCAGCAGCTGGGACGGCCCTATGGGGGAGCTGTTTTTT
many,NA,TRBV4-2,TRBJ2-1,CASSRRGTLDYNEQFF,TGTGCCAGCAGCCGCCGCGGGACGCTGGATTACAATGAGCAGTTCTTC
NA,NA,TRBV20-1,TRBJ2-1,CSASHGHGYNEQFF,TGCAGTGCTAGTCATGGCCACGGCTACAATGAGCAGTTCTTC
many,NA,TRBV7-9,TRBJ2-7,CASSSAYEQYF,TGTGCCAGCAGCTCAGCGTACGAGCAGTACTTC
many,NA,TRBV2,TRBJ1-5,CASNWQVNQPQHF,TGTGCCAGCAATTGGCAGGTCAATCAGCCCCAGCATTTT
many,NA,TRBV2,TRBJ2-1,CASSVGYYNEQFF,TGTGCCAGCAGTGTAGGTTATTACAATGAGCAGTTCTTC